This record concerns one T cell receptor beta chain sequence. Some clones are missing from TCRdb's copy, which holds only in-frame ones; the method was immunoSEQ multiplex PCR. The repertoire holds 60,000 to 75,000 clones, with around 80% as singletons. The sample is drawn from a study of OX40 agonist ivuxolimab in advanced cancers. The sample in question was CD4+ or CD8+ T cells sorted from blood, obtained in a trial of the OX40 agonist ivuxolimab. This receptor was taken from an adult with an advanced solid tumor such as melanoma, head and neck, liver or kidney cancer.

The CDR3 is CASSLSGLASTDTQYF. DNA of the CDR3: TGTGCCAGCAGTTTATCGGGACTAGCGAGCACAGATACGCAGTATTTT. V and J are TRBV27 and TRBJ2-3, with 10 bases aligning to TRBD2. The germline V gene has CDR1 MNHEY and CDR2 SMNVEV (reference sequence). V was clipped by 0 bases and J by 0 bases; unmatched bases: 0. The CDR3 covers 16 residues.